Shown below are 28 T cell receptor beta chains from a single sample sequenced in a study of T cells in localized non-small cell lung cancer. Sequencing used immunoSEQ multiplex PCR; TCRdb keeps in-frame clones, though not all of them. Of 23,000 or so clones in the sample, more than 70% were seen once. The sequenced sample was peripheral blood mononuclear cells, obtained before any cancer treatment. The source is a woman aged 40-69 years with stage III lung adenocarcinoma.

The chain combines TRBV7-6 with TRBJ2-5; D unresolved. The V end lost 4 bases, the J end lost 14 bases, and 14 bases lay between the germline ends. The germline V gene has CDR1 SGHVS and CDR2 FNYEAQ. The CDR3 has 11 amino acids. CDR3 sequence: CASSSPGPSYF. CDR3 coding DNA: TGTGCCAGCAGCTCCCCCGGGCCCAGCTACTTC.

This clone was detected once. The CDR3 spells CSVPGQGEETQYF. DNA of the CDR3: TGCAGCGTTCCGGGACAGGGTGAAGAGACCCAGTACTTC. V and J are TRBV29-1 and TRBJ2-5, with 9 nucleotides matching TRBD1. V was clipped by 5 bases and J by 3 bases; unmatched bases: 4. The CDR3 extends over 13 amino acids. The germline V gene has CDR1 SQVTM and CDR2 ANQGSEA.

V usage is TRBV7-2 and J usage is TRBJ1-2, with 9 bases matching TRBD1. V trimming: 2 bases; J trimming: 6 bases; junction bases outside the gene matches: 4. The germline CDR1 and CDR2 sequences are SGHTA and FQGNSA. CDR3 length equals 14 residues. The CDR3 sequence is CASSLLQGADGYTF. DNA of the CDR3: TGTGCCAGCAGCTTACTACAGGGGGCTGATGGCTACACCTTC.

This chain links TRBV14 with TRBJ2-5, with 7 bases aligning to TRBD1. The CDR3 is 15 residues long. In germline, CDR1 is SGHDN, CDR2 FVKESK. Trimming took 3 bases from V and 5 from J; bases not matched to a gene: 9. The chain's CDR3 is CASSQTRQGFETQYF. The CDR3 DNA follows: TGTGCCAGCAGCCAGACCAGACAGGGCTTCGAGACCCAGTACTTC.

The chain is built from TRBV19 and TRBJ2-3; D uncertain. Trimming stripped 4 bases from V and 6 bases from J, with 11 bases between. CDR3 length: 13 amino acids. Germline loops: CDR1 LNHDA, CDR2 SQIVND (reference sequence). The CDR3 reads CASSRRIRDTQYF. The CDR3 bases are TGTGCCAGTAGTAGGCGGATCAGGGATACGCAGTATTTT.

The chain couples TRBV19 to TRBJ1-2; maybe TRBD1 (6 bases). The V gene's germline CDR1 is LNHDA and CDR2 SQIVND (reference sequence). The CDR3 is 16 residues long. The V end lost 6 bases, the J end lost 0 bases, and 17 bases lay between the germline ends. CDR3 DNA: TGTGCCAGTAGCCACGTCGGACAGACAACTAACTATGGCTACACCTTC. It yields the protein CASSHVGQTTNYGYTF.

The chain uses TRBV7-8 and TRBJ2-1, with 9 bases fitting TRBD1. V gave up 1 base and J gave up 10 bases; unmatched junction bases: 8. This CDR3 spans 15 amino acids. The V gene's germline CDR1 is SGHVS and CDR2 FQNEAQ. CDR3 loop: CASSLVQGGQGEQFF. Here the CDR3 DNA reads TGTGCCAGCAGCTTAGTCCAGGGCGGACAGGGGGAGCAGTTCTTC.

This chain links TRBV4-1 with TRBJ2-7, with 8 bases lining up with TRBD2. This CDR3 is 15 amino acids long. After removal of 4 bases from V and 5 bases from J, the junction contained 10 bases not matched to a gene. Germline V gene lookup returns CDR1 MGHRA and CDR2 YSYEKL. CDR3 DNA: TGCGCCAGCAGCCGAACTAGCGGCGCCGTCAACGAGCAGTACTTC. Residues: CASSRTSGAVNEQYF.

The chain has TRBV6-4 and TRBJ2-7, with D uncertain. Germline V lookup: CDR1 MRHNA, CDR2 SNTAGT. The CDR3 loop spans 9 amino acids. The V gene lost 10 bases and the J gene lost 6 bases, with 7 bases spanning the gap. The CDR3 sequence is CATLCEQYF. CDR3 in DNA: TGTGCCACCCTCTGCGAGCAGTACTTC.

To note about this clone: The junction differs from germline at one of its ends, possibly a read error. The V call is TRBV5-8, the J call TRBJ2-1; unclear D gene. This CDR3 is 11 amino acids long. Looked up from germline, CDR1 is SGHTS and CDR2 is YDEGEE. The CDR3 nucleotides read TGTGCCAGCAGCCTGGGTGGCTCCAAGCTCTTC. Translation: CASSLGGSKLF. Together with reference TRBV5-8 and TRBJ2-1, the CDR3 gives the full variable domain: EAGVTQSPTHLIKTRGQQATLRCSPISGHTSVYWYQQALGLGLQFLLWYDEGEERNRGNFPPRFSGRQFPNYSSELNVNALELEDSALYLCASSLGGSKLFGPGTRLTVL.

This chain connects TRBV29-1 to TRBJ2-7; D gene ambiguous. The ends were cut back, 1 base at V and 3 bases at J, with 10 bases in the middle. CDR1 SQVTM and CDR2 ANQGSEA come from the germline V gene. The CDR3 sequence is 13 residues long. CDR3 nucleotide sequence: TGCAGCGTTGAAGGCGACAAGTTCTACGAGCAGTACTTC. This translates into CSVEGDKFYEQYF.

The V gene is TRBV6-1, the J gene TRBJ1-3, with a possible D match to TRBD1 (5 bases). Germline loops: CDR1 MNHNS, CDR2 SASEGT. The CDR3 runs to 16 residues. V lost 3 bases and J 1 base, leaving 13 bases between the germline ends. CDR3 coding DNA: TGTGCCAGCAGTGACAGGGAGGGGTGGTCTGGAAACACCATATATTTT. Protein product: CASSDREGWSGNTIYF.

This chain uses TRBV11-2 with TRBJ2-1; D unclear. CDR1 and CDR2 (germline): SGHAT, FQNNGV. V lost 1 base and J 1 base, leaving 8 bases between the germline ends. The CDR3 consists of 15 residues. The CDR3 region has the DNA TGTGCCAGCAGCTTAGGCCTAGTTTCCTACAATGAGCAGTTCTTC. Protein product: CASSLGLVSYNEQFF.

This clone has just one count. In DNA form, the CDR3 reads TGTGCCAGCAGCCCTACGACGGAGCAGTTCTTC. This codes for CASSPTTEQFF. The chain employs TRBV7-9 and TRBJ2-1, with D hard to call. CDR1 SEHNR and CDR2 FQNEAQ come from the germline V gene (reference sequence). V was shortened by 5 bases and J by 10 bases, with 9 bases between the two germline ends. This CDR3 is built from 11 residues.

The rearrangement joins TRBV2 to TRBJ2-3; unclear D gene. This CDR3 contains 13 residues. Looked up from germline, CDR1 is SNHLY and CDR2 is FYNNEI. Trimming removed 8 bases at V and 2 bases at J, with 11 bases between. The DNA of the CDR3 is TGTGCCAGCGCTTCCCTCGACACAGATACGCAGTATTTT. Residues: CASASLDTDTQYF.

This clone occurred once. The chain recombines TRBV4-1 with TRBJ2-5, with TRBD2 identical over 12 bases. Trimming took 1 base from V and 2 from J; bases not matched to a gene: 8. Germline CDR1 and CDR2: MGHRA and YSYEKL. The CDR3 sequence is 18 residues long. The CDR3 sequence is CASSQGLAGVPFQETQYF. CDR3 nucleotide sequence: TGCGCCAGCAGCCAAGGACTAGCGGGAGTCCCGTTTCAAGAGACCCAGTACTTC.

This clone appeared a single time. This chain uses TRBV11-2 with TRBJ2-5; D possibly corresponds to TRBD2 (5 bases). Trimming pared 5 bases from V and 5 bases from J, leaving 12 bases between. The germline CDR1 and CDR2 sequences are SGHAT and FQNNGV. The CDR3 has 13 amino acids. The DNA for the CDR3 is TGTGCCAGCAGCCCAGGAGGCGGGGAGACCCAGTACTTC. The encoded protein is CASSPGGGETQYF. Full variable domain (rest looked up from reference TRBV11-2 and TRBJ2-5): EAGVAQSPRYKIIEKRQSVAFWCNPISGHATLYWYQQILGQGPKLLIQFQNNGVVDDSQLPKDRFSAERLKGVDSTLKIQPAKLEDSAVYLCASSPGGGETQYFGPGTRLLVL.

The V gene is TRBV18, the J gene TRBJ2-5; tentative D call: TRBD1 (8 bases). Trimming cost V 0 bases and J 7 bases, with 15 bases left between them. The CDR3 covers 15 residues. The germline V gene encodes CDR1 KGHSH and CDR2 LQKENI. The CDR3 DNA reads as TGTGCCAGCTCACCACCAACAGGGGGAGGGCGGACCCAGTACTTC. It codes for CASSPPTGGGRTQYF.

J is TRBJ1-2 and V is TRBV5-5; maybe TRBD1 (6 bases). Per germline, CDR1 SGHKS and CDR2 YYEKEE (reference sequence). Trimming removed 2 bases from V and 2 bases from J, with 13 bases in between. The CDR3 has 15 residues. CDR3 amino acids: CASSFGPGQNYGYTF. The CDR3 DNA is TGTGCCAGCAGCTTTGGGCCCGGACAGAACTATGGCTACACCTTC.

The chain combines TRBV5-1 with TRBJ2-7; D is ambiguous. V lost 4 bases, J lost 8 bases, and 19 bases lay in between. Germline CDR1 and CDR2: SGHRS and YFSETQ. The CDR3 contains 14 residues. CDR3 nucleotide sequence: TGCGCCAGCAGCCCTCCCTTAGGGCAGGACCAGCAGTACTTC. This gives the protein CASSPPLGQDQQYF.

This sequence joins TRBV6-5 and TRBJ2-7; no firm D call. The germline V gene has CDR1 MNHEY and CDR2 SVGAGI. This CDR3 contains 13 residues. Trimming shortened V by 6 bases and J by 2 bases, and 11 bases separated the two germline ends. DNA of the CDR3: TGTGCCAGCAGCCCTACTCTTCCCTACGAGCAGTACTTC. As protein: CASSPTLPYEQYF.

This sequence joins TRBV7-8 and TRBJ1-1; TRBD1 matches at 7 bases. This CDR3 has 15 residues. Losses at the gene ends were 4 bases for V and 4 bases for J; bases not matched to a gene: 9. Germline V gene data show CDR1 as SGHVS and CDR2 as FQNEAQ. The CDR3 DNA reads TGTGCCAGCAGCTCGGGCCAGGGGGTTGGCACTGAAGCTTTCTTT. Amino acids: CASSSGQGVGTEAFF.

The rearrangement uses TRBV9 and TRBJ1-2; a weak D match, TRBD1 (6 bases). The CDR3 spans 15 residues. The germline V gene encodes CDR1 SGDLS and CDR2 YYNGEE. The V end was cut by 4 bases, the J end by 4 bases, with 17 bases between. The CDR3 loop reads CASSPESTGRYGYTF. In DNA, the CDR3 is TGTGCCAGCAGCCCGGAATCGACAGGCCGCTATGGCTACACCTTC.

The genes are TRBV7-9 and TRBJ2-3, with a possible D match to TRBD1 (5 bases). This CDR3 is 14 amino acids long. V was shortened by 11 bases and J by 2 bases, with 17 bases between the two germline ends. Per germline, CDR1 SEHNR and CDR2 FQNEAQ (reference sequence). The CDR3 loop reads CAPGPQSYTDTQYF. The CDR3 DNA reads TGTGCCCCAGGGCCACAGTCTTACACAGATACGCAGTATTTT.

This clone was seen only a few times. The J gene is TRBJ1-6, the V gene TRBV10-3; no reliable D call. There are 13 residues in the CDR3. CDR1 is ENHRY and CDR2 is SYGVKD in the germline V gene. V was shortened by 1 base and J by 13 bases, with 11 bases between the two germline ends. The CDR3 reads CAISEYSAIPLHF. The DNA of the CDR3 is TGTGCCATCAGTGAGTATTCGGCCATTCCCCTCCACTTT.

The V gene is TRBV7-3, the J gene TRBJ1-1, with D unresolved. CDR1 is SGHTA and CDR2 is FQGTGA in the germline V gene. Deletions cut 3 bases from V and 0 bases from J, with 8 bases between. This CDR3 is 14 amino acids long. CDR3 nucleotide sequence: TGTGCCAGCAGCTTGACACTCATGAACACTGAAGCTTTCTTT. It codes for CASSLTLMNTEAFF.

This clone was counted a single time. CDR3 region: CASSSTGGLETQYF. For the CDR3, the DNA is TGTGCCAGCAGCTCTACCGGGGGTTTGGAGACCCAGTACTTC. The chain uses TRBV11-3 and TRBJ2-5; TRBD2 is a possible D gene (6 bases). This CDR3 contains 14 residues. Germline loops: CDR1 SGHNT, CDR2 YENEEA. The germline V and J ends were trimmed by 4 bases and 5 bases, with 14 bases remaining between them.

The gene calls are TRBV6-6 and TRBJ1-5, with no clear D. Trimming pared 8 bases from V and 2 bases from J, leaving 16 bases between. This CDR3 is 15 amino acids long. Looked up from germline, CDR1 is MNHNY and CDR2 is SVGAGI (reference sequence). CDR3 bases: TGTGCCAGCTTTTTAGGGCCGACGGGCAATCAGCCCCAGCATTTT. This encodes CASFLGPTGNQPQHF.